This T cell receptor beta chain appears in the sequencing data of a study of T cell repertoires in cytomegalovirus infection. Study in general: Epitope selection comprised recently identified HLA-C-restricted CMV epitopes and well-studied HLA-B-restricted CMV epitopes. Public TCR beta signatures provided an indication of both CMV infection and a matching HLA type.

As concerns this clonotype: No antigen is known for it.

CDR1 and CDR2 (germline): MNHNS, SASEGT. V lost 7 bases to trimming and J lost 7 bases, with 14 bases between them. The CDR3 has 13 amino acids. TCRdb reprocessed the reads via MiXCR and lists one record per CDR3 protein. The sample lists some 900,000 distinct CDR3 sequences, over 25% occurring once. The specimen comprised cultured CD8+ T cells from PBMCs, sampled from culture after CMV antigen stimulation. The clonotype comes from a human donor in good health (CMV status not recorded). Some clones in this sample may be carry-over from other donors' samples. The V and J genes are TRBV6-1 and TRBJ2-1; D perhaps matches TRBD2 (5 bases). The CDR3 DNA sequence: TGTGCCAGCACCGAGGAGGTTCGTAATGAGCAGTTCTTC. Translating gives CASTEEVRNEQFF.